This TCR beta chain derives from a study of T cells in Graves' hyperthyroidism and ophthalmopathy. Study in general: Peripheral blood was secured at the point of initial diagnosis, before any treatment. The study, taken as a whole, reports: By a 13 V-J model, ophthalmopathy was set apart from stable hyperthyroidism.

From RNA transcripts, TCR beta CDR3 regions were amplified. The TCR CDR3 first-round RT-PCR relied on the HTBI primer set. In TCRdb, the multiplex PCR reads were re-called with MiXCR into one record per CDR3 protein. The top ten clones hold around 4% of a sample with about 620,000 distinct CDR3 sequences, 16% of them seen once. The length of the CDR3 is 15 residues. Germline loops: CDR1 MNHEY, CDR2 SVGEGT. Pregnant or lactating patients were excluded, as were those with uncontrolled infection or other autoimmune disease. Clinical symptoms, serum thyroxine and TRAb, thyroid ultrasound and orbital computed tomography together formed the diagnostic basis. For this clonotype: Its antigen is undetermined. One end of the junction does not line up with germline, which may come from a read error.

Sequencing was performed on blood. The source is a woman between 25 and 40 years old with Graves' hyperthyroidism. This rearrangement joins TRBV6-2 or TRBV6-3 to TRBJ1-1; D remains ambiguous. The CDR3 here is CASSSAAGVWTGAFF. CDR3 coding DNA: TGTGCCAGCAGTTCGGCAGCCGGGGTTTGGACTGGAGCTTTCTTT.